This is a list of T cell receptor beta chains from one sample in a study of identical twins. From the 5' RACE reads, TCRdb called clonotypes with MiXCR, one entry per CDR3 protein. The sample holds 400,000 to 550,000 distinct CDR3 sequences, less than 25% seen once. These same records also appear under a second study, on T cells expressing NK-cell markers.

The sequencing sample was made of CD4+ T cells sorted from blood. The source of these receptors is a woman between 18 and 29 years old in good health. CDR3s leave out the opening cysteine and the closing phenylalanine or tryptophan. Each record gives: J gene, V gene, CDR3 protein.

TRBJ2-7	TRBV4-3	ASSQVVSYEQY
TRBJ2-1	TRBV29-1	SVNLGEQF
TRBJ2-1	TRBV2	ASSLYGQDYNEQF
TRBJ1-1	TRBV4-2	ASSQDFQGSTEAF
TRBJ1-2	TRBV27	ASRVTGTQGYT
TRBJ2-7	TRBV15	ATSRDRGGAYEQY
TRBJ2-3	TRBV7-2	ASSPTGTQY
TRBJ2-3	TRBV20-1	SARRASGVYTQY
TRBJ1-2	TRBV6-6	ASSGVNYGYT
TRBJ1-1	TRBV6-6	ASRVGTEAF
TRBJ2-7	TRBV5-1	ASSLLQRDEQY
TRBJ1-2	TRBV27	ASSFNGDGYT
TRBJ1-5	TRBV18	ASSPGGSRNQPQH
TRBJ2-2	TRBV5-1	ASSVAGTTNTGELF
TRBJ2-3	TRBV4-1	ASSQVRNAGGTDTQY
TRBJ2-7	TRBV4-3	ASSQVRVQGSSYEQY
TRBJ2-7	TRBV7-9	ASSLPGAGYEQY
TRBJ2-5	TRBV12-3/TRBV12-4	ASSYSWGETQY
TRBJ2-7	TRBV29-1	SVVGRLTTREQY
TRBJ2-1	TRBV11-2	ASSLVARIEQF
TRBJ1-1	TRBV5-5	ASSLAWDPLNTEAF
TRBJ2-7	TRBV5-1	ASSLVLTQRDEQY
TRBJ2-5	TRBV7-9	ASSPRLFGEGHPY
TRBJ1-1	TRBV20-1	SATQGITEAF
TRBJ2-5	TRBV25-1	ASSRPGLEAETQY
TRBJ2-1	TRBV6-5	ASGNYYNEQF
TRBJ1-4	TRBV3-1	ASSQMEPGPRLEKLF
TRBJ1-6	TRBV7-3	ASSLTGGRRSPLH
TRBJ2-7	TRBV29-1	SVGVGGEGSYEQY
TRBJ1-1	TRBV6-1	ASSEARQRTEAF
TRBJ1-2	TRBV12-3/TRBV12-4	ASSFGPDYGYT
TRBJ2-1	TRBV29-1	SVRTGTGSFTPSYNEQF
TRBJ1-3	TRBV20-1	SAREVQNTIY
NA	TRBV12-3/TRBV12-4	ASSLGGTQY
TRBJ2-6	TRBV12-3/TRBV12-4	ASSPSTSGANVLT
TRBJ2-7	TRBV3-1	ASSHALQGVEQY
TRBJ2-7	TRBV7-8	ASTNTRDSSYEQY
TRBJ2-3	TRBV4-2	ASSQEAASGGPDTQY
TRBJ2-3	TRBV7-9	ASSLGLESTQY
TRBJ1-1	TRBV7-2	ASMSGTGGRYTEAF
TRBJ2-5	TRBV6-6	ASSSPDQETQY
TRBJ2-1	TRBV4-3	ASSQEGTSGVNEQF
TRBJ2-5	TRBV12-3/TRBV12-4	ASSLQGLAGGNQY
TRBJ2-1	TRBV2	ASPRQAVFNEQF
TRBJ1-2	TRBV12-3/TRBV12-4	ASSGYGYT
TRBJ1-1	TRBV29-1	SVSTQGSAF
TRBJ1-1	TRBV20-1	SALGDTEAF